This entry features one TCR beta chain sequence. Ten or more counts support this clone. Its antigen specificity is not known. There are no base qualities to consult, and no much larger clone falls within one base. TCR CDR3 regions were amplified from genomic DNA by multiplex PCR using the deep immunoSEQ assay. Extracted genomic DNA from each cell subset was distributed evenly across all wells of several immunoSEQ 96-well plates, and each plate was treated as a replicate. Each replicate PCR for sorted subsets received around 200 ng genomic DNA, equal to about 30,000 T cell genomes. Purified libraries were quantified with a Qubit 3.0 fluorometer, sized on a Bioanalyzer 2100, and re-quantified with the KAPA Library Quantification kit. Each immunoSEQ 96-well plate was sequenced on its own single-read 150-cycle Illumina NextSeq 550 flow cell. As for how the authors treated the data: Because only junctional sequences without quality scores were contained in the immunoSEQ output, filtering matching that applied to full-length reads could not be performed. To assign V/J genes and CDR3, sequences were annotated against IMGT germline references using PyIR, a Python wrapper for IgBLAST v1.9. Reads were filtered out if the reads had weak V/J assignments (E-value above 1e-6), no CDR3, stop codons, out-of-frame junctions, or ambiguous translated residues. A V3J clonotype was defined by an identical inferred V gene, J gene, and CDR3 amino acid sequence. Percentage overlap between repertoires was computed as shared unique clonotypes divided by the size of the smaller repertoire. Three approaches were used to assess repertoire richness: RTK rarefaction, the Chao1 estimator, and Recon v2.1 estimates of unobserved clonotypes. Generation probabilities for all TCRbeta clonotypes obtained by the gDNA method from a handful of donors were computed using OLGA. Imported from immuneACCESS, the table was reduced by TCRdb to in-frame sequences with V and J called. These copies leave out some clones; in studies compared against another copy, an unresolved V gene accounts for under half, and the cause of the remainder is not known. V and J calls and clone size are copied from that table; D and trimming were computed from the DNA. The sample table records about 1 million clones; about 75% of these occur just once. The ten largest clones add up to roughly 1.5% of the sample.

These data are taken from a study of shared clonotypes between healthy human individuals (TCRdb year 2020). Study-level background: A few men and two women, aged 18 to 49 years, made up the cohort. For each donor, CD4 naive and CD4 memory were each given three plates, CD8 naive was given two plates, and CD8 memory was given one plate. The study deeply sequenced blood TCR repertoires of roughly five healthy adults to estimate repertoire size and the extent of clonotype sharing between individuals. To increase sequencing depth and limit assay-specific biases, TCR repertoire library preparation and sequencing were carried out by different laboratories using diverse techniques. Per donor, leukapheresis produced somewhere between about 0.94 and 9 billion PBMCs.

The donors were healthy, HIV-negative adults with no recently reported acute infections or vaccinations. All donors were Caucasian adults living in Nashville, Tennessee, USA. CD4+ T cells were enriched by magnetic negative selection; naive cells were then positively selected on CD45RA, and the negative fraction formed the memory subset. After blood collection by leukapheresis, PBMCs were isolated using Ficoll-Histopaque density gradient centrifugation and then cryopreserved in the vapor phase of liquid nitrogen. Purity and quantity of every magnetically sorted T cell population were checked by analytical flow cytometry. Genomic DNA was isolated from every sorted fraction and measured by UV absorbance on a Nanodrop 2000c. The paper as a whole reports these results and caveats: Pairwise subsampling indicated that sequencing depth was expected to affect the degree of clonotype sharing among donors. Compared with non-shared clonotypes, the clonotypes found in all four sorted-subset donors had higher generation probabilities. Roughly 5% of naive CD4, roughly 3.5% of naive CD8, roughly 2.5% of memory CD4, and about 0.4% of memory CD8 clonotypes were shared across several donors. Sampling was limited to blood, and TCR repertoires in tissue likely differ from TCR repertoires in blood. Even with the large sequencing depth, rarefaction of the sorted-subset datasets indicated that sequencing was incomplete. Estimated clonotype richness was generally larger for naive than for memory subsets. Because the study included a small number of donors, the genetic and exposure-history diversity represented was limited.

This sequence originates from a young man in good health. The sample was memory CD4+ T cells sorted from blood. Per the publication, the cell subset or site label means: CD45RA-negative fraction.

The CDR3 region reads CASSLEASGRAGFGETQYF. The DNA is TGTGCCAGCAGCTTGGAGGCTAGCGGGAGGGCCGGGTTTGGGGAGACCCAGTACTTC. The sequence is built from TRBV5-5 and TRBJ2-5, with 12 bases aligning to TRBD2. Measured from the cysteine to the phenylalanine, the CDR3 is 19 residues long. Only the CDR3 portion is preserved as DNA: 57 bases, with reading frame beginning at the first base. The junction shows trimming of 0 bases on V and 5 bases on J, and the gene matches do not reach 14 bases of it. Via the germline V gene (reference sequence), CDR1 is SGHKS and CDR2 YYEKEE.